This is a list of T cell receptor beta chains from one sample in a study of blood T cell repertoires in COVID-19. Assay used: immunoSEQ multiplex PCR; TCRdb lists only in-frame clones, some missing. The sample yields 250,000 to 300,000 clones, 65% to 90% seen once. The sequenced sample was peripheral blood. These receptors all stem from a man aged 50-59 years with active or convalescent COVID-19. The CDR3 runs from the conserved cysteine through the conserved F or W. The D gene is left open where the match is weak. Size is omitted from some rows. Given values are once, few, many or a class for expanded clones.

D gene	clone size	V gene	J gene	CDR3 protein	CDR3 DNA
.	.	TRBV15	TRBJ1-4	CATSNDPGGNEKLFF	TGTGCCACCAGCAACGACCCGGGGGGTAATGAAAAACTGTTTTTT
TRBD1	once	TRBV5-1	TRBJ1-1	CASSRTGDTEAFF	TGCGCCAGCAGCCGGACAGGTGACACTGAAGCTTTCTTT
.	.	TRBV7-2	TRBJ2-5	CASSLVTAGWETQYF	TGTGCCAGCAGCTTAGTTACGGCGGGATGGGAGACCCAGTACTTC
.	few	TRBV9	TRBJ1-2	CASSAPTPTNYGYTF	TGTGCCAGCAGCGCGCCGACACCGACTAACTATGGCTACACCTTC
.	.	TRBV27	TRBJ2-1	CASSFRGRSVEQFF	TGTGCCAGCAGTTTCCGTGGGAGGAGCGTGGAGCAGTTCTTC
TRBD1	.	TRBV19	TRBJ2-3	CASSYSGGDTQYF	TGTGCCAGTAGTTACTCAGGGGGAGATACGCAGTATTTT
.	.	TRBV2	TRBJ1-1	CASSAAETVTEAFF	TGTGCCAGCAGTGCGGCGGAGACTGTGACTGAAGCTTTCTTT
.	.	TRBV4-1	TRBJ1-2	CASSQEATVNYGYTF	TGCGCCAGCAGCCAAGAAGCGACGGTTAACTATGGCTACACCTTC
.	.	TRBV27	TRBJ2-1	CASSQQGRNEQFF	TGTGCCAGCAGTCAACAGGGTAGGAATGAGCAGTTCTTC
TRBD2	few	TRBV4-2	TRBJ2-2	CASSPGGAGATGELFF	TGTGCCAGCAGCCCGGGAGGAGCGGGAGCAACCGGGGAGCTGTTTTTT
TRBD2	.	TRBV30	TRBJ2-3	CALSSLAGRTDTQYF	TGTGCCTTATCATCATTAGCGGGACGCACAGATACGCAGTATTTT
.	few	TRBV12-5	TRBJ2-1	CASGLVLGGGSDNEQFF	TGTGCTAGTGGTTTGGTACTCGGGGGAGGTTCGGACAATGAGCAGTTCTTC
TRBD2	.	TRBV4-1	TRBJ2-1	CASREVEREWTGEQFF	TGCGCCAGCAGGGAGGTCGAGCGGGAATGGACGGGTGAGCAGTTCTTC
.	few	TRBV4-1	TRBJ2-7	CASSQVSGPSYEQYF	TGCGCCAGCAGCCAAGTGAGCGGGCCCTCCTACGAGCAGTACTTC
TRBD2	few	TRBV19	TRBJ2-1	CASSARTSGNAEQFF	TGTGCCAGTAGTGCGCGGACTAGCGGGAATGCGGAGCAGTTCTTC
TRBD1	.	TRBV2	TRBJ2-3	CASSDGTGPDTQYF	TGTGCCAGCAGTGACGGGACAGGGCCAGATACGCAGTATTTT
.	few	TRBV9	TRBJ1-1	CASSGPQVDTEAFF	TGTGCCAGCAGCGGACCACAGGTGGACACTGAAGCTTTCTTT
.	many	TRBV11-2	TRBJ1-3	CASSFEATGNTIYF	TGTGCCAGCAGCTTCGAGGCCACTGGAAACACCATATATTTT
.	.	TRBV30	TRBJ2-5	CAWTKSTPQETQYF	TGTGCCTGGACTAAGAGTACTCCACAAGAGACCCAGTACTTC
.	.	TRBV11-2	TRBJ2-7	CASSRGAGPTYEQYF	TGTGCCAGCAGTCGGGGGGCAGGTCCTACCTACGAGCAGTACTTC
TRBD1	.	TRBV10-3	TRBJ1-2	CAISESTGGAGGYTF	TGTGCCATCAGTGAGTCGACAGGGGGCGCCGGTGGCTACACCTTC
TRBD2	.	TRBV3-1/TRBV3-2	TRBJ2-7	CASIKSMDSGSYEQYF	TGTGCCAGCATAAAGAGTATGGACAGCGGGAGTTACGAGCAGTACTTC
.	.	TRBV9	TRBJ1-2	CASSVGPGEGEGYTF	TGTGCCAGCAGCGTAGGGCCGGGAGAGGGCGAGGGCTACACCTTC
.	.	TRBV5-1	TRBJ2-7	CASSLDSGPYEQYF	TGCGCCAGCAGCTTGGACAGCGGGCCCTACGAGCAGTACTTC
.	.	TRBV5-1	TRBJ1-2	CASSDRDTGYTF	TGCGCCAGCAGCGACCGGGACACTGGCTACACCTTC
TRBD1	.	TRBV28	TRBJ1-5	CASSLFQAGGRVNQPQHF	TGTGCCAGCAGTTTATTCCAAGCAGGGGGTAGGGTGAATCAGCCCCAGCATTTT
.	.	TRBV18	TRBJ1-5	CASSRDSNQPQHF	TGTGCCAGCTCGCGCGATAGCAATCAGCCCCAGCATTTT
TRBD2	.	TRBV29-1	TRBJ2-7	CSATSGTVEQYF	TGCAGCGCGACTAGCGGTACGGTCGAGCAGTACTTC
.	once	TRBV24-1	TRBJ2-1	CATSDPDGGGGKQFF	TGTGCCACCAGTGACCCCGACGGAGGAGGCGGTAAGCAGTTCTTC
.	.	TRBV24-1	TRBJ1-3	CATSDLAGPGTGNTIYF	TGTGCCACCAGTGATTTGGCGGGCCCCGGGACTGGAAACACCATATATTTT
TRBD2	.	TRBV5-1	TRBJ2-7	CASSSGQLAGVDEQYF	TGCGCCAGCAGCTCGGGACAGCTAGCGGGAGTCGACGAGCAGTACTTC
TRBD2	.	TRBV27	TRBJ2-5	CASSSRREGETQYF	TGTGCCAGCAGCTCCCGGCGGGAGGGAGAGACCCAGTACTTC
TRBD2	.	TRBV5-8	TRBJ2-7	CASSLAGVRSYEQYF	TGTGCCAGCAGTTTAGCGGGAGTTAGGTCCTACGAGCAGTACTTC
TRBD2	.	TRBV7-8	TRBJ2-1	CASSPGLAGVNEQFF	TGTGCCAGCAGCCCGGGACTAGCGGGAGTCAATGAGCAGTTCTTC
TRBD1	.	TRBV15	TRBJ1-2	CATSRGETGGAGYTF	TGTGCCACCAGCAGAGGCGAAACAGGGGGTGCTGGCTACACCTTC
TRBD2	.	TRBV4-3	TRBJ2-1	CASSQGRTSPVEQFF	TGCGCCAGCAGCCAAGGTCGGACTAGCCCCGTTGAGCAGTTCTTC
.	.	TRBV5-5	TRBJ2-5	CASSVGEETQYF	TGTGCCAGCAGCGTGGGGGAGGAGACCCAGTACTTC
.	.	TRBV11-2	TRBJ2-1	CASSMDLSSYNEQFF	TGTGCCAGCAGCATGGACTTAAGCTCCTACAATGAGCAGTTCTTC
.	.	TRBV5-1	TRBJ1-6	CASSLQQGGYSPLHF	TGCGCCAGCAGCTTGCAGCAGGGAGGCTATTCACCCCTCCACTTT
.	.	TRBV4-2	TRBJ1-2	CASSQRENYGYTF	TGTGCCAGCAGCCAACGCGAGAACTATGGCTACACCTTC
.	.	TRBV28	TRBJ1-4	CASSPFSGSEKLFF	TGTGCCAGCAGCCCGTTTTCGGGGAGTGAAAAACTGTTTTTT
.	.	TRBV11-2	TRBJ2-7	CASSVDWTASYEQYF	TGTGCCAGCAGCGTTGACTGGACAGCCTCCTACGAGCAGTACTTC
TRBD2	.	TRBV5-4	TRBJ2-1	CASSLAQIAGVSYNEQFF	TGTGCCAGCAGCTTGGCCCAAATAGCGGGAGTCTCCTACAATGAGCAGTTCTTC
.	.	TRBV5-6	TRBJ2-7	CASSFAGRYEQYF	TGTGCCAGCAGCTTTGCAGGGAGGTACGAGCAGTACTTC